This entry features one TCR beta chain sequence. Its antigen is not known. This sample is part of a study of Ad26.COV2.S vaccination and SARS-CoV-2 variants. V was shortened by 7 bases and J by 9 bases, with 16 bases between the two germline ends. This CDR3 spans 13 amino acids. CDR1 and CDR2 (germline): SNHLY, FYNNEI. The method was immunoSEQ multiplex PCR; TCRdb's version includes in-frame clones alone and lacks a portion of them. The profile shows about 350,000 clones, roughly 94% of them singletons. Study-level results: After vaccination, reports described spike-specific CD8+ and CD4+ T cell responses as showing substantial breadth. Spike-specific TCR breadth ran higher among vaccine recipients than placebo recipients.

This specimen consisted of peripheral blood, obtained after recovery from COVID-19. The TCR originated in a human donor who had recovered from COVID-19. The chain couples TRBV2 to TRBJ2-1; D unresolved. The CDR3 coding sequence is TGTGCCAGCACTGCACCCTCTTCTCTTGAGCAGTTCTTC. Translation: CASTAPSSLEQFF.